This T cell receptor beta chain was observed in a study of blood T cell repertoires in COVID-19. In the study overall: Sites across the United States, Italy and Spain contributed samples from acute and convalescent COVID-19. Sample material is recorded as cDNA or gDNA derived from T cells, B-cell-depleted T cells, or PBMCs.

In the original processing: Amplification of reference gene primers provided the estimated nucleated cell counts. Sequencing was performed with immunoSEQ multiplex PCR; in TCRdb, only in-frame clones are kept and a portion is missing. V and J calls plus clone size are reproduced from that table; the DNA served to infer D and trimming. The sample lists about 49,000 clones, approximately 85% occurring once. The CDR3 runs to 21 residues. Per germline, CDR1 LNHNV and CDR2 YYDKDF (reference sequence). The germline V and J ends were trimmed by 0 bases and 3 bases, with 28 bases remaining between them. The sequencing input was peripheral blood. This chain uses TRBV15 with TRBJ2-3; D is possibly TRBD1 (5 bases). The sequence was collected from a woman aged 60-70 years with acute or convalescent COVID-19. DNA of the CDR3: TGTGCCACCAGCAGAGATGAGACAGAGACCGGAGTAAAGGAAGGGACAGATACGCAGTATTTT. This codes for CATSRDETETGVKEGTDTQYF.